These 28 T cell receptor beta chains came from one sample sequenced in a study of T cell responses to AZD1222 COVID-19 vaccine. The repertoire was sequenced with immunoSEQ multiplex PCR; TCRdb's copy has only in-frame clones and lacks some. Among 110,000 to 150,000 clones listed, more than 85% were seen once. The sequences come from peripheral blood, collected on day 0 of AZD1222 vaccination. All receptors derive from an adult in good health.

The V gene is TRBV19, the J gene TRBJ2-1; no reliable D call. The CDR3 runs to 12 residues. V was cut by 7 bases and J by 2 bases, with 6 bases left in between. CDR1 LNHDA and CDR2 SQIVND come from the germline V gene (reference sequence). The DNA for the CDR3 is TGTGCCAGTACTAACACCTACAATGAGCAGTTCTTC. Encoded protein: CASTNTYNEQFF.

This clone was found once. The chain combines TRBV3-1 (or the pseudogene TRBV3-2) with TRBJ1-2; D not certain. V was shortened by 4 bases and J by 2 bases, with 8 bases between the two germline ends. CDR1 LGHDT and CDR2 YNNKEL come from the germline V gene (reference sequence). The CDR3 totals 13 residues. The CDR3 region has the DNA TGTGCCAGCAGCCCCAGTGTGAACTATGGCTACACCTTC. It codes for CASSPSVNYGYTF.

This rearrangement joins TRBV11-3 to TRBJ1-1; D unclear. The CDR3 consists of 14 residues. Trimming removed 5 bases from V and 4 bases from J, with 14 bases in between. Germline loops: CDR1 SGHNT, CDR2 YENEEA. The CDR3 nucleotides read TGTGCCAGCAGCACCCCGGGAGGCTTCACTGAAGCTTTCTTT. This sequence encodes CASSTPGGFTEAFF.

This chain connects TRBV2 to TRBJ2-7; D not certain. V dropped 7 bases and J dropped 1 base, with 5 bases sitting between them. Germline-derived CDR1 and CDR2 are SNHLY and FYNNEI. CDR3 length: 11 amino acids. The CDR3 DNA reads TGTGCCAGCAAAGAGTCCTACGAGCAGTACTTC. Translated, it gives CASKESYEQYF.

The CDR3 DNA is TGCAGCGTTGAAAACCCCGACAGGAGACTTGAAGCTTTCTTT. This translates into CSVENPDRRLEAFF. This rearrangement joins TRBV29-1 to TRBJ1-1, with D possibly TRBD1 on 6 matching bases. Germline CDR1 reads SQVTM; CDR2 reads ANQGSEA. This CDR3 comprises 14 residues. Trimming took off 2 bases at V and 7 bases at J, with 17 bases between the two ends.

The V gene is TRBV7-9, the J gene TRBJ1-4; tentative D call: TRBD1 (5 bases). This CDR3 is 16 amino acids long. The V gene lost 0 bases and the J gene lost 0 bases, with 8 bases spanning the gap. Germline V gives CDR1 SEHNR, CDR2 FQNEAQ (reference sequence). This CDR3 is CASSLARGATNEKLFF. CDR3 nucleotide sequence: TGTGCCAGCAGCTTAGCTCGGGGGGCAACTAATGAAAAACTGTTTTTT.

This chain connects TRBV30 to TRBJ1-2, with D perhaps TRBD1 (6 bases). The CDR3 loop spans 14 amino acids. CDR1 is GTSNPN, CDR2 SVGIG, per germline (reference sequence). Trimming removed 6 bases from V and 3 bases from J, with 17 bases in between. DNA for the CDR3: TGTGCCTGCTCACAGGGTAGCGTTGACTATGGCTACACCTTC. Its translation: CACSQGSVDYGYTF.

The V gene is TRBV11-3, the J gene TRBJ2-3, with 8 bases fitting TRBD1. The CDR3 has 17 amino acids. Germline-derived CDR1 and CDR2 are SGHNT and YENEEA. The V gene end was trimmed by 1 base and the J gene end by 4 bases; junction bases not matched to a gene: 10. CDR3 sequence (DNA): TGTGCCAGCAGCTTAGTCAGGGCAGGGGGCGAGGCAGATACGCAGTATTTT. It is translated as CASSLVRAGGEADTQYF.

The J gene is TRBJ1-2, the V gene TRBV19; D perhaps matches TRBD1 (6 bases). V was trimmed by 6 bases and J by 2 bases, leaving 7 bases between them. CDR1 and CDR2 from the germline V gene are LNHDA and SQIVND (reference sequence). This CDR3 spans 12 amino acids. The DNA for the CDR3 is TGTGCCAGTAGCGACAGGAACTATGGCTACACCTTC. Its protein product is CASSDRNYGYTF.

This clone has a single count. V and J are TRBV14 and TRBJ2-3; possible D gene TRBD2, 5 bases. V was pared by 3 bases and J by 1 base, with 11 bases between. The CDR3 length is 15 residues. From germline, CDR1 is SGHDN and CDR2 FVKESK. The CDR3 sequence is CASSHISGGTDTQYF. The CDR3, as DNA: TGTGCCAGCAGCCACATCTCCGGGGGCACAGATACGCAGTATTTT.

CDR3 bases: TGTGCCAGCACCTTGATGCCAGCCTACGAGCAGTACTTC. Amino acid sequence: CASTLMPAYEQYF. The chain is built from TRBV12-3 or TRBV12-4 and TRBJ2-7; no firm D call. Between the trimmed V and J ends, which lost 7 bases and 2 bases, there was a span of 12 bases. This CDR3 has 13 residues.

The V gene is TRBV19, the J gene TRBJ2-7; the match to TRBD1 covers 7 bases. The CDR3 sequence is 13 residues long. Trimming at V came to 10 bases and at J to 3 bases, leaving 9 bases not matched to a gene. Germline-derived CDR1 and CDR2 are LNHDA and SQIVND (reference sequence). The CDR3 loop is CATEGRQGYEQYF. The CDR3 DNA sequence: TGTGCCACCGAAGGGAGACAGGGCTACGAGCAGTACTTC.

V usage is TRBV5-1 and J usage is TRBJ2-1; 9 bases are shared with TRBD2. Germline lookup yields CDR1 SGHRS and CDR2 YFSETQ. There are 15 residues in the CDR3. V lost 0 bases to trimming and J lost 6 bases; unmatched junction nucleotides: 4. The DNA for the CDR3 is TGCGCCAGCAGCTTGGGTCTAGCGGGGAGCAATGAGCAGTTCTTC. It is translated as CASSLGLAGSNEQFF. Variable domain in full (rest from reference TRBV5-1 and TRBJ2-1): KAGVTQTPRYLIKTRGQQVTLSCSPISGHRSVSWYQQTPGQGLQFLFEYFSETQRNKGNFPGRFSGRQFSNSRSEMNVSTLELGDSALYLCASSLGLAGSNEQFFGPGTRLTVL.

The chain has TRBV4-1 and TRBJ2-7; 9 bases fit TRBD1. The ends lost 6 bases at V and 3 bases at J; junction bases unmatched: 6. CDR1 and CDR2 from the germline V gene are MGHRA and YSYEKL. This CDR3 comprises 14 residues. The DNA for the CDR3 is TGCGCCAGCAGTAGACAGGGGGACTACTACGAGCAGTACTTC. It codes for CASSRQGDYYEQYF.

The rearrangement links TRBV27 to TRBJ2-7, with a possible D match to TRBD2 (5 bases). V was cut by 5 bases and J by 3 bases, with 11 bases left in between. The germline V gene has CDR1 MNHEY and CDR2 SMNVEV (reference sequence). The CDR3 has 13 amino acids. The CDR3 protein is CASSLDFLYEQYF. CDR3 nucleotide sequence: TGTGCCAGCAGTCTGGACTTCCTCTACGAGCAGTACTTC.

This clone was recorded once. This rearrangement joins TRBV7-9 to TRBJ1-2; D is perhaps TRBD1 (5 bases). Germline CDR1 reads SEHNR; CDR2 reads FQNEAQ (reference sequence). This CDR3 has 19 residues. Trimming stripped 2 bases from V and 5 bases from J, with 27 bases between. Here the CDR3 reads CASSLPSKGPSLSQYGYTF. CDR3 bases: TGTGCCAGCAGCTTACCTAGTAAGGGACCATCTTTATCACAATATGGCTACACCTTC. Full variable domain (rest looked up from reference TRBV7-9 and TRBJ1-2): DTGVSQNPRHKITKRGQNVTFRCDPISEHNRLYWYRQTLGQGPEFLTYFQNEAQLEKSRLLSDRFSAERPKGSFSTLEIQRTEQGDSAMYLCASSLPSKGPSLSQYGYTFGSGTRLTVV.

The rearrangement joins TRBV15 to TRBJ2-3, with 10 nucleotides matching TRBD1. The J segment lost 4 bases and the V segment lost 3 bases, leaving 7 bases of the junction unmatched. The CDR3 covers 16 residues. The germline V gene has CDR1 LNHNV and CDR2 YYDKDF (reference sequence). Here the CDR3 reads CATSSKPGQGPDTQYF. The CDR3 nucleotides are TGTGCCACCAGCAGTAAACCGGGACAGGGGCCAGATACGCAGTATTTT.

The chain combines TRBV30 with TRBJ2-2; D is perhaps TRBD1 (6 bases). Germline V gene data show CDR1 as GTSNPN and CDR2 as SVGIG (reference sequence). The V end lost 0 bases, the J end lost 6 bases, and 20 bases lay between the germline ends. The CDR3 is 17 amino acids. The CDR3 loop is CAWSVGWGLLDAGELFF. The DNA for the CDR3 is TGTGCCTGGAGTGTAGGTTGGGGGCTCCTCGACGCCGGGGAGCTGTTTTTT.

The V gene is TRBV27, the J gene TRBJ1-6; D remains ambiguous. V dropped 1 base and J dropped 0 bases, with 13 bases sitting between them. The length of the CDR3 is 18 residues. In germline, CDR1 is MNHEY, CDR2 SMNVEV (reference sequence). This CDR3 is CASSLYWAAGSYNSPLHF. CDR3 DNA: TGTGCCAGCAGTTTATATTGGGCAGCTGGCTCCTATAATTCACCCCTCCACTTT.

The gene calls are TRBV7-2 and TRBJ2-1; D may be TRBD2 (6 bases). V dropped 8 bases and J dropped 7 bases, with 15 bases sitting between them. The CDR3 has 13 amino acids. Germline assignment: CDR1 SGHTA and CDR2 FQGNSA. CDR3 protein: CASGTSYRNEQFF. CDR3 DNA: TGTGCCAGCGGAACTAGCTATCGGAATGAGCAGTTCTTC.

The rearrangement uses TRBV6-5 and TRBJ1-4; no firm D call. V lost 0 bases to trimming and J lost 8 bases, with 13 bases between them. This CDR3 has 15 residues. Germline V lookup: CDR1 MNHEY, CDR2 SVGAGI. DNA of the CDR3: TGTGCCAGCAGTTACTCTACATGGACCCTGGAAAAACTGTTTTTT. This translates into CASSYSTWTLEKLFF.

This chain connects TRBV7-2 to TRBJ2-1; TRBD2 matches 11 bases. The CDR3 covers 13 residues. CDR1 is SGHTA and CDR2 is FQGNSA in the germline V gene. V lost 9 bases and J lost 10; bases outside the gene matches: 8. DNA of the CDR3: TGTGCCAGTAATAGCGGGGGGGCCTGGGAGCAGTTCTTC. This sequence encodes CASNSGGAWEQFF.

The genes are TRBV9 and TRBJ1-2, with 8 positions matching TRBD1. In germline, CDR1 is SGDLS, CDR2 YYNGEE. The CDR3 sequence is 18 residues long. Unmatched junction bases numbered 12, after V lost 0 bases and J lost 2 bases. The CDR3 bases are TGTGCCAGCAGCGTAGAGAAAGGACAGGGATTGGGGAACTATGGCTACACCTTC. As protein: CASSVEKGQGLGNYGYTF. Complete variable domain (other parts from reference TRBV9 and TRBJ1-2): DSGVTQTPKHLITATGQRVTLRCSPRSGDLSVYWYQQSLDQGLQFLIQYYNGEERAKGNILERFSAQQFPDLHSELNLSSLELGDSALYFCASSVEKGQGLGNYGYTFGSGTRLTVV.

The rearrangement links TRBV4-1 to TRBJ1-3; D gene unclear. Germline V gene sequence: CDR1 MGHRA, CDR2 YSYEKL. This CDR3 region has 15 residues. With 4 bases removed from V and 4 bases from J, the gap between germline ends came to 14 bases. CDR3 loop: CASSLAGGSGNTIYF. As DNA, the CDR3 is TGCGCCAGCAGCCTCGCCGGCGGGTCCGGAAACACCATATATTTT.

V and J are TRBV4-3 and TRBJ2-2; D is undetermined. This CDR3 is built from 13 residues. CDR1 LGHNA and CDR2 YSLEER come from the germline V gene. The V end lost 1 base, the J end lost 4 bases, and 4 bases lay between the germline ends. DNA for the CDR3: TGCGCCAGCAGCCAAGTCGGCACCGGGGAGCTGTTTTTT. This encodes CASSQVGTGELFF.

The rearrangement joins TRBV9 to TRBJ1-3, with no clear D. The CDR3 spans 15 residues. CDR1 is SGDLS and CDR2 is YYNGEE in the germline V gene. Trimming stripped 3 bases from V and 2 bases from J, with 12 bases between. The DNA of the CDR3 is TGTGCCAGCAGCGCCCTCGGACTACCTGGAAACACCATATATTTT. It codes for CASSALGLPGNTIYF.

This clone was seen a single time. The V and J genes are TRBV13 and TRBJ2-7, with TRBD2 as a possible D gene (7 bases). The CDR3 has 15 residues. Trimming took 1 base from V and 0 from J, leaving 10 bases between them. The germline gives CDR1 PRHDT, CDR2 FYEKMQ (reference sequence). The CDR3 sequence is CASSLAGGISYEQYF. The CDR3, as DNA: TGTGCCAGCAGCTTAGCGGGGGGCATCTCCTACGAGCAGTACTTC.

The V gene is TRBV30, the J gene TRBJ2-7; D is perhaps TRBD1 or TRBD2 (5 bases each). This CDR3 has 16 amino acids. Trimming left V 5 bases short and J 0 bases short, with 20 bases between. The germline V gene has CDR1 GTSNPN and CDR2 SVGIG (reference sequence). The CDR3 region is CAWSPSGTVFSYEQYF. In nucleotides, the CDR3 is TGTGCCTGGTCGCCGTCCGGGACGGTTTTCTCCTACGAGCAGTACTTC.